These 10 T cell receptor beta chains came from one sample sequenced in a study of T cell responses to AZD1222 COVID-19 vaccine. The repertoire was sequenced with immunoSEQ multiplex PCR; TCRdb's copy has only in-frame clones and lacks some. The table records 35,000 to 55,000 clones, 83% of them present only once. This specimen consisted of peripheral blood, obtained on day 0 of AZD1222 vaccination. The receptors stem from an adult in good health.

The chain uses TRBV2 and TRBJ2-5, with 9 bases matching TRBD1. This CDR3 region has 12 residues. CDR1 is SNHLY, CDR2 FYNNEI, per germline. The junction had 4 bases not matched to a gene; V was cut back by 9 bases and J by 5 bases. This CDR3 reads CARDRGGETQYF. The CDR3 DNA reads TGTGCCAGGGACAGGGGTGGGGAGACCCAGTACTTC.

The chain combines TRBV7-2 with TRBJ2-4; no reliable D call. The V end was cut by 5 bases, the J end by 4 bases, with 18 bases between. This CDR3 has 16 amino acids. Germline V gene sequence: CDR1 SGHTA, CDR2 FQGNSA. CDR3 sequence: CASSLSAWAGKNIQYF. The DNA of the CDR3 is TGTGCCAGCAGCCTAAGTGCCTGGGCCGGGAAAAACATTCAGTACTTC.

This chain joins TRBV18 and TRBJ2-1, with D tentatively TRBD2 (6 bases). This CDR3 has 17 residues. V lost 4 bases to trimming and J lost 7 bases, with 23 bases between them. Looked up from germline, CDR1 is KGHSH and CDR2 is LQKENI. CDR3 bases: TGTGCCAGCTCACTCTTACGGGGGACCGGTTTCCCAAATGAGCAGTTCTTC. It translates to CASSLLRGTGFPNEQFF.

The chain links TRBV6-5 to TRBJ2-1; 9 bases agree with TRBD1. Germline CDR1 and CDR2: MNHEY and SVGAGI. Losses at the gene ends were 6 bases for V and 7 bases for J; bases not matched to a gene: 4. This CDR3 is built from 13 residues. CDR3 in DNA: TGTGCCAGCAGGACAGGGGGGGGGAATGAGCAGTTCTTC. Its translation: CASRTGGGNEQFF.

The rearrangement links TRBV7-9 to TRBJ2-5, with 13 bases lining up with TRBD2. The CDR3 covers 17 residues. Germline V gene data show CDR1 as SEHNR and CDR2 as FQNEAQ (reference sequence). The J segment lost 4 bases and the V segment lost 1 base, leaving 6 bases of the junction unmatched. CDR3 in amino acids: CASSLVGTSGIGETQYF. CDR3 nucleotide sequence: TGTGCCAGCAGCTTAGTCGGGACTAGCGGGATAGGAGAGACCCAGTACTTC.

This sequence joins TRBV7-3 and TRBJ2-2, with 8 bases identical to TRBD2. CDR1 and CDR2 (germline): SGHTA, FQGTGA. Trimming cost V 5 bases and J 1 base; bases outside gene matches: 6. The CDR3 contains 16 residues. The CDR3 DNA follows: TGTGCCAGCAGCCTCCCCCGGGGGGGGAACACCGGGGAGCTGTTTTTT. As protein: CASSLPRGGNTGELFF.

The chain uses TRBV2 and TRBJ2-5; D gene ambiguous. The CDR3 runs to 13 residues. Trimming pared 6 bases from V and 1 base from J, leaving 9 bases between. Germline V gene sequence: CDR1 SNHLY, CDR2 FYNNEI. The CDR3 here is CASRGPAQETQYF. CDR3 nucleotide sequence: TGTGCCAGCAGAGGACCGGCCCAAGAGACCCAGTACTTC.

CDR3 DNA sequence: TGTGCCAGCAGCCGTGGACAGATGTATAGCAATCAGCCCCAGCATTTT. Encoded protein: CASSRGQMYSNQPQHF. The genes are TRBV6-2 or TRBV6-3 and TRBJ1-5; D may be TRBD1 (6 bases). Germline-derived CDR1 and CDR2 are MNHEY and SVGEGT. The CDR3 contains 16 residues. V shed 6 bases and J shed 0 bases, with 15 bases lying between them.

This clone was recorded once. V and J are TRBV30 and TRBJ1-2; tentatively, D is TRBD1 (6 bases). The CDR3 is made up of 16 amino acids. Trimming stripped 3 bases from V and 0 bases from J, with 17 bases between. Germline loops: CDR1 GTSNPN, CDR2 SVGIG (reference sequence). The CDR3 here is CAWSRGGGGTNYGYTF. The CDR3 DNA is TGTGCCTGGAGCCGGGGTGGAGGGGGTACTAACTATGGCTACACCTTC. The full variable domain, with the rest looked up from reference TRBV30 and TRBJ1-2, is SQTIHQWPATLVQPVGSPLSLECTVEGTSNPNLYWYRQAAGRGLQLLFYSVGIGQISSEVPQNLSASRPQDRQFILSSKKLLLSDSGFYLCAWSRGGGGTNYGYTFGSGTRLTVV.

The chain employs TRBV30 and TRBJ1-3, with D possibly matching TRBD1 (5 bases). Germline-derived CDR1 and CDR2 are GTSNPN and SVGIG (reference sequence). The CDR3 is 14 residues long. V dropped 2 bases and J dropped 3 bases, with 11 bases sitting between them. The DNA for the CDR3 is TGTGCCTGGAGTCGGGGGGATCTTGGAAACACCATATATTTT. Its translation: CAWSRGDLGNTIYF.